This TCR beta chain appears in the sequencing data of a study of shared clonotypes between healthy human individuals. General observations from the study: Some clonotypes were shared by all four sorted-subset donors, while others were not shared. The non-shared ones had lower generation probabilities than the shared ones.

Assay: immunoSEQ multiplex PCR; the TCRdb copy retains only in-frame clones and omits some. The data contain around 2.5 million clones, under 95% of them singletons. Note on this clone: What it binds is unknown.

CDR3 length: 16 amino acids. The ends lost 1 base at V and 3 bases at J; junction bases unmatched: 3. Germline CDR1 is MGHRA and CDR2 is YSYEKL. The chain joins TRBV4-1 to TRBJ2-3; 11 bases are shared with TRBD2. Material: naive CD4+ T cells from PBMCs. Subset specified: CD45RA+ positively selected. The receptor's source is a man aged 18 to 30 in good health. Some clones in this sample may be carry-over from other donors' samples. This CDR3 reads CASSQVTSGKTDTQYF. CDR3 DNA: TGCGCCAGCAGCCAAGTGACTAGCGGGAAGACAGATACGCAGTATTTT.